These 6 T cell receptor beta chains were sequenced from one sample in a study of cytomegalovirus exposure and HLA in healthy donors. 60 Vbeta and 13 Jbeta primers were used in PCR. Some clones are missing from TCRdb's copy, which holds only in-frame ones; the method was immunoSEQ multiplex PCR. The sample includes some 170,000 clones, just over 75% seen only once; the top ten take less than 4.5%. Specimen: PBMCs. The receptors derive from a woman in her sixties in good health and CMV-seropositive.

This clone came up once. This chain uses TRBV7-3 with TRBJ1-1; perhaps TRBD1 as D (6 bases). The CDR3 sequence is 14 residues long. V gave up 6 bases and J gave up 3 bases, with 14 bases separating them. From germline, CDR1 is SGHTA and CDR2 FQGTGA. CDR3 amino acids: CASRETGSHTEAFF. CDR3 DNA sequence: TGTGCCAGCAGGGAAACAGGGTCCCACACTGAAGCTTTCTTT. Full variable domain (remainder filled in from reference TRBV7-3 and TRBJ1-1): GAGVSQTPSNKVTEKGKYVELRCDPISGHTALYWYRQSLGQGPEFLIYFQGTGAADDSGLPNDRFFAVRPEGSVSTLKIQRTERGDSAVYLCASRETGSHTEAFFGQGTRLTVV.

With regard to this clone: The germline gene is not matched at one end of the junction; a read error may be the cause. The rearrangement links TRBV2 to TRBJ2-3, with 14 nucleotides matching TRBD2. Per germline, CDR1 SNHLY and CDR2 FYNNEI. The CDR3 is made up of 18 amino acids. The CDR3 loop reads CVSSARLAGGPITDTQYF. The CDR3, as DNA: TGTGTCAGCAGTGCCCGACTAGCGGGAGGGCCGATAACAGATACGCAGTATTTT.

This clone showed up just once. This chain's CDR3 is CASSFSLDRGAYEQYF. The CDR3 nucleotides are TGTGCCAGCAGCTTTTCATTGGACAGGGGGGCCTACGAGCAGTACTTC. This chain joins TRBV7-8 and TRBJ2-7; 10 nucleotides agree with TRBD1. CDR1 is SGHVS and CDR2 is FQNEAQ in the germline V gene. With V trimmed by 3 bases and J by 2 bases, 7 bases remained unmatched. The CDR3 has 16 residues.

V is TRBV4-1 and J is TRBJ2-6; D perhaps matches TRBD2 (5 bases). CDR1 MGHRA and CDR2 YSYEKL come from the germline V gene. This CDR3 comprises 14 residues. V was clipped by 3 bases and J by 2 bases, with 5 bases between them. CDR3 in amino acids: CASSQTTGANVLTF. In nucleotides, the CDR3 is TGCGCCAGCAGCCAGACTACTGGGGCCAACGTCCTGACTTTC.

The chain combines TRBV28 with TRBJ1-5, with 7 bases identical to TRBD1. Germline-derived CDR1 and CDR2 are MDHEN and SYDVKM. V lost 2 bases, J lost 4 bases, and 14 bases stayed unmatched. CDR3 length equals 18 residues. CDR3 coding DNA: TGTGCCAGCAGTTTAGAGGGACAGAAAAGTGGCTGGAATCAGCCCCAGCATTTT. Its translation: CASSLEGQKSGWNQPQHF.

This sequence joins TRBV28 and TRBJ1-1; the D gene is possibly TRBD1 (5 bases). Trimming pared 10 bases from V and 1 base from J, leaving 19 bases between. The CDR3 totals 15 residues. Germline CDR1 reads MDHEN; CDR2 reads SYDVKM. CDR3 coding DNA: TGTGCCACCGGCGGGGGACTGGCAGGGAACACTGAAGCTTTCTTT. Protein: CATGGGLAGNTEAFF.